This passage covers 3 T cell receptor beta chains from one sample sequenced in a study of OX40 agonist ivuxolimab in advanced cancers. The data were produced by immunoSEQ multiplex PCR, yet TCRdb's version contains in-frame clones alone and is incomplete. The sample carries roughly 71,000 clones, around 84% recorded once. The specimen was CD4+ or CD8+ T cells sorted from blood, collected in a trial of the OX40 agonist ivuxolimab. The source is an adult with an advanced solid tumor such as melanoma, head and neck, liver or kidney cancer.

This clone is a singleton in its sample. The chain is built from TRBV2 and TRBJ1-1; D gene uncertain. The ends were cut back, 5 bases at V and 1 base at J, with 8 bases in the middle. CDR1 and CDR2 (germline): SNHLY, FYNNEI. The CDR3 totals 13 residues. The CDR3 DNA is TGTGCCAGCAGTCTTACATGGAACACTGAAGCTTTCTTT. Its translation is CASSLTWNTEAFF.

The CDR3 nucleotides are TGTGCCAGCAGCCTGACAGGGATAAAGATCTACGAGCAGTACTTC. Protein sequence: CASSLTGIKIYEQYF. The chain employs TRBV14 and TRBJ2-7, with 7 bases that match TRBD1. From germline, CDR1 is SGHDN and CDR2 FVKESK. The CDR3 has 15 residues. V dropped 4 bases and J dropped 3; count of bases not matched to a gene: 9.

Only a few counts were recorded for this clone. The genes are TRBV7-6 and TRBJ1-2; 9 positions agree with TRBD1. CDR1 is SGHVS, CDR2 FNYEAQ, per germline. The CDR3 sequence is 14 residues long. With 5 bases clipped from V and 5 bases from J, the junction kept 6 bases outside the gene matches. The CDR3 here is CASSLGTGRYGYTF. The DNA for the CDR3 is TGTGCCAGCAGCCTAGGGACAGGGAGGTATGGCTACACCTTC.